The T cell receptor beta chain described here comes from a study of CD8+CD57+ T cells in acquired aplastic anemia. Using genomic DNA as the template, TCR beta VDJ and CDR3 profiling was carried out. TCRdb used MiXCR to reprocess the reads, holding one entry per CDR3 protein. Of more than 150,000 distinct CDR3 sequences in the sample, about half were seen once. This clonotype came up once. Whoever was chosen for sequencing had shown CD8+CD57+ cell expansion by flow cytometry. CDR1 and CDR2 (germline): LNHDA, SQIVND (reference sequence). This CDR3 comprises 12 residues. V was shortened by 9 bases and J by 5 bases, with 14 bases between the two germline ends.

The chain combines TRBV19 with TRBJ2-7, with D uncertain. This sequence was found in a human donor with aplastic anemia. Input material: sorted CD4+, CD8+, or CD8+CD57+ T cells (not recorded which) from PBMCs. CDR3 in DNA: TGTGCCAGCAGTTTTTACCGGAACGAGCAGTACTTC. It translates to CASSFYRNEQYF.